This is a list of T cell receptor beta chains from one sample in a study of a mutant IDH1 vaccine in newly diagnosed glioma. Measured with immunoSEQ multiplex PCR; TCRdb has only the in-frame clones, and not every one. This sample has roughly 50,000 clones, with more than 75% found just once. These receptors are not linked to any known antigen. The sample consisted of PBMCs, taken from a glioma patient whose treatment included an IDH1 peptide vaccine. The receptors shown here come from a woman aged 40 to 50 with glioma. Some clones in this sample may be carry-over from other donors' samples. Each CDR3 is given with its conserved first and last residue. Fields, in order: CDR3 protein, CDR3 DNA, J gene, D gene, clone size, V gene. A D gene is named only where the DNA matches it firmly. For some rows the clone size is stated as once, few or many, or as a class when expanded; others skip it.

CDR3 protein: CASSKTSGGTYEQYF
CDR3 DNA: TGTGCCAGTAGTAAAACTAGCGGGGGAACCTACGAGCAGTACTTC
J gene: TRBJ2-7
D gene: TRBD2
clone size: medium-sized
V gene: TRBV19

CDR3 protein: CASSETSGDSYEQYF
CDR3 DNA: TGTGCCAGCAGTGAAACTAGCGGGGATTCCTACGAGCAGTACTTC
J gene: TRBJ2-7
D gene: TRBD2
clone size: NA
V gene: TRBV6-1

CDR3 protein: CASSPGQGLYNEQYF
CDR3 DNA: TGTGCCAGCAGTCCGGGACAGGGGCTGTACAACGAGCAGTACTTC
J gene: TRBJ2-7
D gene: TRBD1
clone size: NA
V gene: TRBV27

CDR3 protein: CASSLVVGFNSPLHF
CDR3 DNA: TGCGCCAGCAGCTTGGTGGTGGGTTTTAATTCACCCCTCCACTTT
J gene: TRBJ1-6
D gene: NA
clone size: few
V gene: TRBV5-1

CDR3 protein: CASSQGQGIDYGYTF
CDR3 DNA: TGTGCCAGCAGCCAGGGACAGGGAATCGACTATGGCTACACCTTC
J gene: TRBJ1-2
D gene: TRBD1
clone size: few
V gene: TRBV13

CDR3 protein: CASSLRSGGANTGELFF
CDR3 DNA: TGTGCCAGCAGCTTACGTTCCGGGGGAGCGAACACCGGGGAGCTGTTTTTT
J gene: TRBJ2-2
D gene: NA
clone size: NA
V gene: TRBV7-9

CDR3 protein: CASIRQGGNTEAFF
CDR3 DNA: TGTGCCAGCATCAGACAGGGAGGGAACACTGAAGCTTTCTTT
J gene: TRBJ1-1
D gene: TRBD1
clone size: once
V gene: TRBV6-6

CDR3 protein: CASSLLGGPGEQYF
CDR3 DNA: TGTGCCAGCAGCTTACTGGGGGGCCCCGGAGAGCAGTACTTC
J gene: TRBJ2-7
D gene: NA
clone size: NA
V gene: TRBV7-2

CDR3 protein: CASSVAPAGGQDTQYF
CDR3 DNA: TGTGCCAGCAGCGTAGCTCCAGCGGGGGGTCAAGATACGCAGTATTTT
J gene: TRBJ2-3
D gene: TRBD2
clone size: NA
V gene: TRBV9

CDR3 protein: CASSRGNRGHEQYF
CDR3 DNA: TGTGCCTCCTCCCGGGGAAACAGGGGTCACGAGCAGTACTTC
J gene: TRBJ2-7
D gene: TRBD1
clone size: once
V gene: TRBV30

CDR3 protein: CASSSARVSLENIQYF
CDR3 DNA: TGTGCCAGCAGCTCCGCCAGGGTTAGCTTGGAAAACATTCAGTACTTC
J gene: TRBJ2-4
D gene: NA
clone size: NA
V gene: TRBV7-9

CDR3 protein: CASSITGGSYEQYF
CDR3 DNA: TGTGCCAGTAGTATTACAGGGGGCTCCTACGAGCAGTACTTC
J gene: TRBJ2-7
D gene: TRBD1
clone size: once
V gene: TRBV19

CDR3 protein: CASSYLTGSGANVLTF
CDR3 DNA: TGTGCCAGCAGTTACTTGACAGGCTCTGGGGCCAACGTCCTGACTTTC
J gene: TRBJ2-6
D gene: NA
clone size: few
V gene: TRBV6-6

CDR3 protein: CASSPETSGGDTQYF
CDR3 DNA: TGTGCCAGCAGTCCGGAGACTAGCGGTGGGGATACGCAGTATTTT
J gene: TRBJ2-3
D gene: TRBD2
clone size: NA
V gene: TRBV6-4

CDR3 protein: CARSSTEKSSYNEQFF
CDR3 DNA: TGTGCCAGAAGTTCGACAGAGAAAAGCTCCTACAATGAGCAGTTCTTC
J gene: TRBJ2-1
D gene: NA
clone size: NA
V gene: TRBV5-3

CDR3 protein: CASSFGQGLNQPQHF
CDR3 DNA: TGTGCCAGCAGTTTCGGCCAGGGCCTTAATCAGCCCCAGCATTTT
J gene: TRBJ1-5
D gene: NA
clone size: once
V gene: TRBV27

CDR3 protein: CAISETQWDTQYF
CDR3 DNA: TGTGCCATCAGTGAGACCCAGTGGGATACGCAGTATTTT
J gene: TRBJ2-3
D gene: NA
clone size: NA
V gene: TRBV10-3

CDR3 protein: CATSRGKPLANQPQHF
CDR3 DNA: TGTGCCACCAGCAGAGGGAAACCTTTGGCAAATCAGCCCCAGCATTTT
J gene: TRBJ1-5
D gene: NA
clone size: NA
V gene: TRBV15

CDR3 protein: CASSRGRTNTEAFF
CDR3 DNA: TGTGCCAGCAGCCGGGGCAGAACAAACACTGAAGCTTTCTTT
J gene: TRBJ1-1
D gene: NA
clone size: NA
V gene: TRBV7-2

CDR3 protein: CASSQPSSGELTDTQYF
CDR3 DNA: TGCGCCAGCAGCCAACCCTCTAGCGGGGAGCTCACAGATACGCAGTATTTT
J gene: TRBJ2-3
D gene: TRBD2
clone size: NA
V gene: TRBV4-1

CDR3 protein: CASSRTVYNEQFF
CDR3 DNA: TGCGCCAGCAGTAGGACAGTATACAATGAGCAGTTCTTC
J gene: TRBJ2-1
D gene: NA
clone size: NA
V gene: TRBV10-1

CDR3 protein: CASSLVSGFEQYF
CDR3 DNA: TGTGCCAGCAGCTTAGTGTCGGGGTTCGAGCAGTACTTC
J gene: TRBJ2-7
D gene: NA
clone size: few
V gene: TRBV7-9

CDR3 protein: CASRRDGESEAFF
CDR3 DNA: TGTGCCAGCAGACGGGACGGAGAGTCTGAAGCTTTCTTT
J gene: TRBJ1-1
D gene: NA
clone size: NA
V gene: TRBV6-6

CDR3 protein: CASSNNRGLNTEAFF
CDR3 DNA: TGTGCCAGCAGCAACAACAGGGGTTTGAACACTGAAGCTTTCTTT
J gene: TRBJ1-1
D gene: TRBD1
clone size: NA
V gene: TRBV9

CDR3 protein: CASIKGLLAGELFF
CDR3 DNA: TGTGCCAGCATTAAGGGGCTTTTAGCCGGGGAGCTGTTTTTT
J gene: TRBJ2-2
D gene: NA
clone size: NA
V gene: TRBV2

CDR3 protein: CASGLVRSPGVEETQYF
CDR3 DNA: TGTGCTAGTGGTTTGGTAAGGTCTCCGGGCGTGGAAGAGACCCAGTACTTC
J gene: TRBJ2-5
D gene: NA
clone size: once
V gene: TRBV12-5

CDR3 protein: CASSWGLAEQLF
CDR3 DNA: TGTGCCAGCAGCTGGGGACTAGCCGAGCAGCTCTTC
J gene: TRBJ2-1
D gene: TRBD2
clone size: once
V gene: TRBV7-2

CDR3 protein: CASSYTDRAGNTIYF
CDR3 DNA: TGTGCCAGCAGTTACACCGACCGCGCTGGAAACACCATATATTTT
J gene: TRBJ1-3
D gene: NA
clone size: NA
V gene: TRBV6-5

CDR3 protein: CASSLSGKLDTQYF
CDR3 DNA: TGTGCCAGCAGCTTAAGCGGGAAGTTGGATACGCAGTATTTT
J gene: TRBJ2-3
D gene: TRBD2
clone size: medium-sized
V gene: TRBV9

CDR3 protein: CASIGDLAYEQYF
CDR3 DNA: TGTGCCAGCATTGGGGATTTGGCCTACGAGCAGTACTTC
J gene: TRBJ2-7
D gene: NA
clone size: NA
V gene: TRBV2

CDR3 protein: CASSQDTSGADEQFF
CDR3 DNA: TGCGCCAGCAGCCAAGATACTAGCGGGGCCGATGAGCAGTTCTTC
J gene: TRBJ2-1
D gene: TRBD2
clone size: NA
V gene: TRBV4-3

CDR3 protein: CASKGGYYEQYF
CDR3 DNA: TGTGCCAGCAAGGGTGGATACTACGAGCAGTACTTC
J gene: TRBJ2-7
D gene: NA
clone size: NA
V gene: TRBV2

CDR3 protein: CASSPHNFGGPTIRTEAFF
CDR3 DNA: TGTGCCAGCAGCCCACACAACTTCGGGGGTCCTACAATCCGCACTGAAGCTTTCTTT
J gene: TRBJ1-1
D gene: NA
clone size: once
V gene: TRBV7-2

CDR3 protein: CASSEVEGQPQHF
CDR3 DNA: TGTGCCAGCAGTGAAGTGGAGGGTCAGCCCCAGCATTTT
J gene: TRBJ1-5
D gene: NA
clone size: NA
V gene: TRBV6-1

CDR3 protein: CASSIGQQGSGNTIYF
CDR3 DNA: TGTGCCAGTAGTATTGGTCAACAGGGCTCTGGAAACACCATATATTTT
J gene: TRBJ1-3
D gene: NA
clone size: NA
V gene: TRBV19

CDR3 protein: CASSPVNGDIEKLFF
CDR3 DNA: TGTGCCAGCAGCCCTGTCAATGGGGATATCGAAAAACTGTTTTTT
J gene: TRBJ1-4
D gene: NA
clone size: medium-sized
V gene: TRBV7-2

CDR3 protein: CASSPKASREKLFF
CDR3 DNA: TGTGCCAGCAGCCCTAAGGCTAGTCGTGAAAAACTGTTTTTT
J gene: TRBJ1-4
D gene: NA
clone size: NA
V gene: TRBV14

CDR3 protein: CASSRLGRQNTEAFF
CDR3 DNA: TGTGCCAGTAGTCGCCTAGGACGGCAGAACACTGAAGCTTTCTTT
J gene: TRBJ1-1
D gene: NA
clone size: few
V gene: TRBV19

CDR3 protein: CASSLKATGGNYGYTF
CDR3 DNA: TGTGCCAGCAGTTTAAAAGCGACAGGGGGCAACTATGGCTACACCTTC
J gene: TRBJ1-2
D gene: TRBD1
clone size: NA
V gene: TRBV27

CDR3 protein: CASSPVGGAGSGANVLTF
CDR3 DNA: TGTGCCAGCAGCCCTGTCGGGGGGGCGGGTTCCGGGGCCAACGTCCTGACTTTC
J gene: TRBJ2-6
D gene: TRBD2
clone size: NA
V gene: TRBV7-2

CDR3 protein: CASSSGKTWDYGYTF
CDR3 DNA: TGTGCCAGCAGCTCAGGGAAGACTTGGGACTATGGCTACACCTTC
J gene: TRBJ1-2
D gene: NA
clone size: NA
V gene: TRBV7-8

CDR3 protein: CASSEEFWGGKQYF
CDR3 DNA: TGTGCCAGCAGTGAAGAGTTCTGGGGGGGTAAGCAGTACTTC
J gene: TRBJ2-7
D gene: TRBD2
clone size: NA
V gene: TRBV25-1

CDR3 protein: CAISEGGRSPLGYGYTF
CDR3 DNA: TGTGCCATCAGTGAGGGGGGCAGGAGCCCGCTAGGCTATGGCTACACCTTC
J gene: TRBJ1-2
D gene: NA
clone size: few
V gene: TRBV10-3

CDR3 protein: CASRVSGGSSYEQYF
CDR3 DNA: TGTGCCAGCAGGGTTAGCGGGGGTAGCTCCTACGAGCAGTACTTC
J gene: TRBJ2-7
D gene: TRBD2
clone size: NA
V gene: TRBV6-1